The next 9 T cell receptor beta chains were all read from a single sample in a study of blood T cell repertoires in COVID-19. Some clones are missing from TCRdb's copy, which holds only in-frame ones; the method was immunoSEQ multiplex PCR. This sample has approximately 300,000 clones; 85% occur once, and the top ten carry over 1.5%. The sequencing sample was made of PBMCs or T cells enriched from blood (not recorded which). The receptors derive from a woman in her twenties or thirties who had been exposed to COVID-19.

V usage is TRBV27 and J usage is TRBJ2-5; possible D gene TRBD2, 5 bases. The CDR3 runs 15 residues. V shed 1 base and J shed 3 bases, with 12 bases lying between them. Germline CDR1 and CDR2: MNHEY and SMNVEV (reference sequence). CDR3 bases: TGTGCCAGCAGTTTATGGCTTCGAGGGAAAGAGACCCAGTACTTC. Protein: CASSLWLRGKETQYF.

CDR3 sequence: CATNLQGAYGYTF. CDR3 nucleotide sequence: TGTGCCACCAATCTCCAGGGGGCCTACGGCTACACCTTC. The chain carries TRBV6-5 and TRBJ1-2; 8 bases map to TRBD1. The germline V gene has CDR1 MNHEY and CDR2 SVGAGI. The CDR3 extends over 13 amino acids. J gave up 8 bases and V 10 bases, and 12 bases lay outside the gene matches.

This sequence joins TRBV5-1 and TRBJ2-3; TRBD1 matches at 10 bases. V lost 6 bases to trimming and J lost 4 bases; unmatched junction nucleotides: 8. CDR1 is SGHRS, CDR2 YFSETQ, per germline. This CDR3 spans 15 amino acids. CDR3 region: CASMAAGQGPDTQYF. The CDR3 DNA is TGCGCCAGCATGGCGGCGGGACAGGGGCCAGATACGCAGTATTTT.

This chain joins TRBV5-1 and TRBJ2-4; TRBD2 aligns across 8 bases. V shed 1 base and J 1 base; nucleotides not matched to a gene: 10. CDR3 size: 18 residues. Germline values: CDR1 SGHRS, CDR2 YFSETQ. DNA of the CDR3: TGCGCCAGCAGCTTGAACCCAGCGGGGGCCGGGGCCAAAAACATTCAGTACTTC. It is translated as CASSLNPAGAGAKNIQYF.

This chain connects TRBV9 to TRBJ2-5; TRBD2 matches at 9 bases. The CDR3 sequence is 15 residues long. The germline V gene has CDR1 SGDLS and CDR2 YYNGEE. The ends lost 0 bases at V and 4 bases at J; junction bases unmatched: 4. The CDR3 coding sequence is TGTGCCAGCAGCGTAGCTAGCGGGGCTCGAGAGACCCAGTACTTC. This sequence encodes CASSVASGARETQYF.

V is TRBV9 and J is TRBJ2-7; 7 nucleotides agree with TRBD1. The length of the CDR3 is 14 residues. After removal of 5 bases from V and 6 bases from J, the junction contained 11 bases not matched to a gene. Germline CDR1 is SGDLS and CDR2 is YYNGEE. The CDR3 nucleotides are TGTGCCAGCAGAACGTGGGCAGGGGGTCGCGAGCAGTACTTC. It is translated as CASRTWAGGREQYF. Variable domain in full (rest from reference TRBV9 and TRBJ2-7): DSGVTQTPKHLITATGQRVTLRCSPRSGDLSVYWYQQSLDQGLQFLIQYYNGEERAKGNILERFSAQQFPDLHSELNLSSLELGDSALYFCASRTWAGGREQYFGPGTRLTVT.

V gene TRBV30 combines with J gene TRBJ1-2; 7 bases fit TRBD1. Germline V gene sequence: CDR1 GTSNPN, CDR2 SVGIG (reference sequence). The CDR3 runs 13 residues. The V segment lost 2 bases and the J segment 8 bases; nucleotides outside the gene matches: 8. CDR3 residues: CAWSLGGLRGYTF. CDR3 nucleotide sequence: TGTGCCTGGAGTCTAGGGGGCCTCCGGGGCTACACCTTC.

The V call is TRBV5-4, the J call TRBJ2-5, with 9 bases aligning to TRBD1. The CDR3 sequence is 14 residues long. J was trimmed by 2 bases and V by 4 bases; bases with no gene match: 3. Germline V lookup: CDR1 SGHNT, CDR2 YYREEE (reference sequence). The CDR3 nucleotides read TGTGCCAGCAGCCGGACAGGGGAACAAGAGACCCAGTACTTC. Its protein product is CASSRTGEQETQYF. The full variable domain, completed using reference TRBV5-4 and TRBJ2-5, is ETGVTQSPTHLIKTRGQQVTLRCSSQSGHNTVSWYQQALGQGPQFIFQYYREEENGRGNFPPRFSGLQFPNYSSELNVNALELDDSALYLCASSRTGEQETQYFGPGTRLLVL.

The chain employs TRBV18 and TRBJ1-6, with D possibly matching TRBD1 (5 bases). Trimming removed 5 bases from V and 5 bases from J, with 13 bases in between. The CDR3 is made up of 15 amino acids. The germline gives CDR1 KGHSH, CDR2 LQKENI. CDR3: CASSARVSNNSPLHF. Written as DNA, the CDR3 is TGTGCCAGCTCAGCCAGGGTTTCCAATAATTCACCCCTCCACTTT. Based on the CDR3 plus reference TRBV18 and TRBJ1-6, the full variable domain is NAGVMQNPRHLVRRRGQEARLRCSPMKGHSHVYWYRQLPEEGLKFMVYLQKENIIDESGMPKERFSAEFPKEGPSILRIQQVVRGDSAAYFCASSARVSNNSPLHFGNGTRLTVT.